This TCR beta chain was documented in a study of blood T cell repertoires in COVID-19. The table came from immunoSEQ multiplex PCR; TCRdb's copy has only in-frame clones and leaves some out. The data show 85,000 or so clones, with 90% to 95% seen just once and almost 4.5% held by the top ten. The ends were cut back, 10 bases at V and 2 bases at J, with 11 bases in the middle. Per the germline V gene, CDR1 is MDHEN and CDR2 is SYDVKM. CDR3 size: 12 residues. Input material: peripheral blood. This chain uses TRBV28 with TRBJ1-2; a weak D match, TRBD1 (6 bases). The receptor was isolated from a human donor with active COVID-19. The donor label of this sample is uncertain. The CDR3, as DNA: TGTGCCATCGAACAGGGAAACTATGGCTACACCTTC. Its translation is CAIEQGNYGYTF.